This entry describes one T cell receptor beta chain. This clone was observed many times. The clone's antigen remains unknown. No base quality values were provided; no much bigger clone lies one nucleotide off. TCRbeta CDR3 regions were amplified from genomic DNA by means of the immunoSEQ Assay, a bias-controlled multiplex PCR. As for the authors' bioinformatics: Within the assay, amplification of reference gene primers was used to estimate how many nucleated cells each sample contained. To quantify the absolute abundance of each unique TCRbeta CDR3 rearrangement, sequence reads were collapsed and filtered. For each sample, productive Simpson clonality was calculated as the square root of Simpson's diversity index across productive rearrangements. What TCRdb holds here is the immuneACCESS table cut down to in-frame rearrangements. Part of the clones is not present; checked against another copy, under half of the missing clones reflect an unresolved V gene, and the others are unexplained. That table supplies the V and J calls and clone size; D and trimming were determined from the DNA. Across this sample there are 200,000 to 250,000 clones, with roughly 84% seen only once. In total, the top ten clones hold approximately 6.6% of the sample.

The cysteine opens and the valine closes a CDR3 of 14 amino acids. The read is trimmed to its CDR3 DNA, 42 bases read in frame from base 1. CDR1 and CDR2, per the germline V gene, are KGHDR and SFDVKD. V has 8 bases trimmed and J has 6 bases trimmed; junction bases matching no gene number 12. Participants in the prospective study were aged 18 to 89 years, lived in 20 to 25 United States geographic areas, and enrolled through a virtual design. In the prospective study, cohorts were assigned on the basis of participant-reported clinical history obtained from a screening survey and a study questionnaire. Recovered participants in ImmuneRACE Cohort 3 were defined as having two consecutive negative NP/OP PCR tests, clearance from a healthcare professional, or resolution of symptoms. In the prospective study, whole blood, serum and a nasopharyngeal or oropharyngeal swab were collected from each participant by mobile phlebotomists. Additional blood draws and questionnaires over an approximately 2-month period could optionally be provided by prospective study participants. Prospective study blood samples were shipped either frozen or at room temperature before DNA extraction.

The data were taken from a study of blood T cell repertoires in COVID-19 (TCRdb year 2020). With regard to the full study: Samples from collaborators originated in the United States, Italy and Spain and spanned both the acute and convalescent phases of COVID-19. The prospective study material was composed of cDNA or gDNA derived from T cells, B-cell-depleted T cells, or PBMCs. Subjects who had been exposed to COVID-19, were actively infected with it, or had recovered from it provided the deeply sampled blood TCRbeta repertoires that made up the dataset. The repertoires were released in a freely available public database meant as a resource for research on the immune response to SARS-CoV-2. Samples were obtained from the ongoing ImmuneRACE study (first 160 participants) and from 1,000 to 1,500 subjects provided by 6 global collaborators. Sample metadata almost always included a de-identified subject ID, COVID-19 status, age in years and sex. HLA class I and class II types, where available, came from metadata supplied by the sample provider rather than from assay-based typing. Overall results and qualifications from the work: How much clinical and demographic metadata was included differed by source and by participant, and the metadata was provided uncurated.

The source of this sequence is a woman between 35 and 50 years old who had recovered from COVID-19. The V and J genes are TRBV24-1 and TRBJ2-7, and 7 junctional nucleotides match TRBD1. Sequencing input: PBMCs or T cells enriched from blood (not recorded which). The CDR3 corresponds to CATTSWTGGGEQYV. The DNA sequence reads TGTGCCACCACCTCCTGGACAGGTGGGGGCGAGCAGTACGTC.